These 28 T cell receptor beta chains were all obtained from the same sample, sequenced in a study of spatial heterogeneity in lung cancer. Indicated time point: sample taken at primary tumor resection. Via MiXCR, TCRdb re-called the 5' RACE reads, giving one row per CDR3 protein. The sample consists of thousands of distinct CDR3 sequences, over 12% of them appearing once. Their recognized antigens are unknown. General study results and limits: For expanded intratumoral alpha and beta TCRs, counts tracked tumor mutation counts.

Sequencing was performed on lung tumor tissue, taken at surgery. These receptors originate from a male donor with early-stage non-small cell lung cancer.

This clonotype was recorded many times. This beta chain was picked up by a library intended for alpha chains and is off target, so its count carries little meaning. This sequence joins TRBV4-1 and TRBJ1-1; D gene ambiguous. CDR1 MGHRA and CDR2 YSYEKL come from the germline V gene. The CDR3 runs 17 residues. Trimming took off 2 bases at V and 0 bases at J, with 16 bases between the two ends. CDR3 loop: CASSQRSQNHMNTEAFF. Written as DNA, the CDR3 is TGCGCCAGCAGCCAACGAAGTCAGAACCACATGAACACTGAAGCTTTCTTT.

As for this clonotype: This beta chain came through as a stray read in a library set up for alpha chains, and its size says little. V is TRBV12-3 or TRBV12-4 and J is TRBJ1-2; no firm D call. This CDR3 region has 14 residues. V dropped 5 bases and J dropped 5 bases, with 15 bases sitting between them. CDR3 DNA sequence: TGTGCCAGCAGTCCCGAGGGAGTCGGTTATGGCTACACCTTC. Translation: CASSPEGVGYGYTF.

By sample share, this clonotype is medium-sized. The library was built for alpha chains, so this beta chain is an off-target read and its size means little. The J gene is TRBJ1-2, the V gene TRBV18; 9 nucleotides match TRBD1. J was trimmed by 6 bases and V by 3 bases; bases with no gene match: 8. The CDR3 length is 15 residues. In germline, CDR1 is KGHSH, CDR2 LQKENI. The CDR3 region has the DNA TGTGCCAGCTCACCTTGGGGGACAGGGCGAGATGGCTACACCTTC. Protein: CASSPWGTGRDGYTF. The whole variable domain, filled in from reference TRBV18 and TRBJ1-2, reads NAGVMQNPRHLVRRRGQEARLRCSPMKGHSHVYWYRQLPEEGLKFMVYLQKENIIDESGMPKERFSAEFPKEGPSILRIQQVVRGDSAAYFCASSPWGTGRDGYTFGSGTRLTVV.

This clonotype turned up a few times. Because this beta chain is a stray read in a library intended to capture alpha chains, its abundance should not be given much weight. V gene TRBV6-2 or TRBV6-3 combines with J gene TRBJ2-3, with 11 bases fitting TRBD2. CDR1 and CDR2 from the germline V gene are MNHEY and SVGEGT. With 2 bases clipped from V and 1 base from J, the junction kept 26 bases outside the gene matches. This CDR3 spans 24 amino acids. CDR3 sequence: CASSYPGLAAQGPPTGTGTDTQYF. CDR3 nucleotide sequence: TGTGCCAGCAGTTACCCGGGACTAGCGGCCCAAGGACCCCCTACTGGGACTGGCACAGATACGCAGTATTTT.

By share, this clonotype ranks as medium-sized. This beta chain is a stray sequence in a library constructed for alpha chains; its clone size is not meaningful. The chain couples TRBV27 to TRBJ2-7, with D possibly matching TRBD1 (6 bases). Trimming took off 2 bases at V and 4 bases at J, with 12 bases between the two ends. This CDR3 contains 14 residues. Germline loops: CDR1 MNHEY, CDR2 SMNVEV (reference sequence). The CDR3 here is CASSLGWQGYEQYF. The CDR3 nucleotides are TGTGCCAGCAGTTTAGGTTGGCAGGGGTACGAGCAGTACTTC.

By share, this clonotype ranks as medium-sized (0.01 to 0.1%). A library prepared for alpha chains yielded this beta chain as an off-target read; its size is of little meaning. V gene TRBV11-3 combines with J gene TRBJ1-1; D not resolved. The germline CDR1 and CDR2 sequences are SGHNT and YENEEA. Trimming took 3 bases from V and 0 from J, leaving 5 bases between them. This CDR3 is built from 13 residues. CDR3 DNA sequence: TGTGCCAGCAGCTTGCAGATGAACACTGAAGCTTTCTTT. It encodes CASSLQMNTEAFF.

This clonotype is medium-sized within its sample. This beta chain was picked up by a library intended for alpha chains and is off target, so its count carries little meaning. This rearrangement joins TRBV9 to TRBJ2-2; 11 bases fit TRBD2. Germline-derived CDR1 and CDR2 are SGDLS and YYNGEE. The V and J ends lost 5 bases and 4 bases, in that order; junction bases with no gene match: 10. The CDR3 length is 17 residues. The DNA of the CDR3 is TGTGCCAGCAGGAAGGGGGAGGGACTAGCGGCCACCGGGGAGCTGTTTTTT. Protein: CASRKGEGLAATGELFF.

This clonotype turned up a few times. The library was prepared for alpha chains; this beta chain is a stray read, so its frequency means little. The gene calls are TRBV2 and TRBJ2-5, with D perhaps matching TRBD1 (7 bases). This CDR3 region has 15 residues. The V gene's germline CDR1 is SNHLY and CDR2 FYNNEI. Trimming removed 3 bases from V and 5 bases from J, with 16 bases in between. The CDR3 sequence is CASSEEGATMETQYF. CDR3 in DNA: TGTGCCAGCAGTGAGGAGGGGGCGACCATGGAGACCCAGTACTTC.

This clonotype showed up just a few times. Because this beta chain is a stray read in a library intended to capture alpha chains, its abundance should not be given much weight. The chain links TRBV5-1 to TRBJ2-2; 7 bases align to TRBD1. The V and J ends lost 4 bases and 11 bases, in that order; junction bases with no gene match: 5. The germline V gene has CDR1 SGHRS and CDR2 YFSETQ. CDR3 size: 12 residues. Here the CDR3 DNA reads TGCGCCAGCAGCCATGGACAGGCTGAGCTGTTTTTT. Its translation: CASSHGQAELFF.

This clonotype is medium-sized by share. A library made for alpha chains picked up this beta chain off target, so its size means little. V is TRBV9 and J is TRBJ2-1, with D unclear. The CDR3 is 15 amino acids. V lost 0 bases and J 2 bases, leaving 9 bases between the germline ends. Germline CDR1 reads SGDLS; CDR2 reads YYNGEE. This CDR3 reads CASSVALSPYNEQFF. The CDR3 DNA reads TGTGCCAGCAGCGTAGCCCTAAGTCCCTACAATGAGCAGTTCTTC.

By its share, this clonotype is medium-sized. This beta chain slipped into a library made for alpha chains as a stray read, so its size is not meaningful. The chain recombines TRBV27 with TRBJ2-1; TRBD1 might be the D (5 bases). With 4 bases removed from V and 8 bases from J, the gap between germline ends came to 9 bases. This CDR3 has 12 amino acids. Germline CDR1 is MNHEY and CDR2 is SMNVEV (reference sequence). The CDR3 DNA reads TGTGCCAGCAGTTCGCAGGGCCATGAGCAGTTCTTC. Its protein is CASSSQGHEQFF.

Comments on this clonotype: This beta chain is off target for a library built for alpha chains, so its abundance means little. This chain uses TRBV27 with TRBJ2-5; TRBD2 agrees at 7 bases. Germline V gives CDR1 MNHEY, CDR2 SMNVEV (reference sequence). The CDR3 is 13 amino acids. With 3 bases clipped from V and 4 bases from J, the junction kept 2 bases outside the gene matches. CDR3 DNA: TGTGCCAGCAGTTTTTCTAGCGGAGAGACCCAGTACTTC. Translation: CASSFSSGETQYF.

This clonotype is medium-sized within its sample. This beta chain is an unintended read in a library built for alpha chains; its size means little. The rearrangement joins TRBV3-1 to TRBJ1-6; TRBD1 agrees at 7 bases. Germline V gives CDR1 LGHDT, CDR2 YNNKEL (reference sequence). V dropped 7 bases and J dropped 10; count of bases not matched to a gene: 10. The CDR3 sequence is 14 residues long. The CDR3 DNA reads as TGTGCCAGCACCAACAGGGGTGGGGGATCACCCCTCCACTTT. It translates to CASTNRGGGSPLHF.

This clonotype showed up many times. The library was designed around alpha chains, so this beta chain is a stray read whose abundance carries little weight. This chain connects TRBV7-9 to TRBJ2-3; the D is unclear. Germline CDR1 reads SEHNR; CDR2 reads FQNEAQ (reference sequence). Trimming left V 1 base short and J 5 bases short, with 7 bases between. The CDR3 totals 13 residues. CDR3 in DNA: TGTGCCAGCAGCTTAGAATCGAAAGATACGCAGTATTTT. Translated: CASSLESKDTQYF. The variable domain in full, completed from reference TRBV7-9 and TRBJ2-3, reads DTGVSQNPRHKITKRGQNVTFRCDPISEHNRLYWYRQTLGQGPEFLTYFQNEAQLEKSRLLSDRFSAERPKGSFSTLEIQRTEQGDSAMYLCASSLESKDTQYFGPGTRLTVL.

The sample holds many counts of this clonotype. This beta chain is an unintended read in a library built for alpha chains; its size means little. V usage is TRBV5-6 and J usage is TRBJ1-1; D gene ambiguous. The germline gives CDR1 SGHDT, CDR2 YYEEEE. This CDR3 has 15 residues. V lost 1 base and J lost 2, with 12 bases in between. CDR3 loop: CASSLNPHSNTEAFF. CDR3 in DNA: TGTGCCAGCAGCTTGAATCCGCACTCTAACACTGAAGCTTTCTTT.

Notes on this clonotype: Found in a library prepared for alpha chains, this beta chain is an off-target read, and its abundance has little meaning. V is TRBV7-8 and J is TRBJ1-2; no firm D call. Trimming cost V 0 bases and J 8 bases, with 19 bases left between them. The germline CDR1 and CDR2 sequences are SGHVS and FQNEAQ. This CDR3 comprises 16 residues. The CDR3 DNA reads TGTGCCAGCAGCTTAGCGCCCGATATCGTTGGTAGAGGCTACACCTTC. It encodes CASSLAPDIVGRGYTF.

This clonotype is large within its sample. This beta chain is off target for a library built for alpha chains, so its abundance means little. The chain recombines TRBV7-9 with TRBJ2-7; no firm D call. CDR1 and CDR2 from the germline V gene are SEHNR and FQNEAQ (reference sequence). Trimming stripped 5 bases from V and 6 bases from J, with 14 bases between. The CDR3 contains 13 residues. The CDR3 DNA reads TGTGCCAGCAGCCTGGAGACTTGGCCCGAGCAGTACTTC. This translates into CASSLETWPEQYF.

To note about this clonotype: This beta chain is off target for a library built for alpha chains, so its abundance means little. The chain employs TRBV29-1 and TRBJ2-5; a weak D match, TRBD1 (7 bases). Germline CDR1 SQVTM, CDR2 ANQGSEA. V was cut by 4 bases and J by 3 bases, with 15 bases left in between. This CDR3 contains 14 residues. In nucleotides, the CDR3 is TGCAGCGTTGTCCCAGGGGGGCTAAAAGAGACCCAGTACTTC. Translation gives CSVVPGGLKETQYF.

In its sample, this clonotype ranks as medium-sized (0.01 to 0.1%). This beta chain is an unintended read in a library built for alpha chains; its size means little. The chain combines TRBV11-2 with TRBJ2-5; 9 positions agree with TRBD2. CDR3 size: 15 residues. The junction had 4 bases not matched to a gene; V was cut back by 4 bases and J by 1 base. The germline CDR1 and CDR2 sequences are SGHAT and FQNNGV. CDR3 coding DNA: TGTGCCAGCAGCTGGGAGACTAGCGGCCAAGAGACCCAGTACTTC. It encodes CASSWETSGQETQYF.

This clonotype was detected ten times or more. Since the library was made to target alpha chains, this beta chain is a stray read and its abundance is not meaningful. The CDR3 spells CASSGEGLFSNQPQHF. The CDR3 nucleotides are TGTGCCAGCAGTGGCGAAGGGTTGTTTTCCAATCAGCCCCAGCATTTT. The genes are TRBV6-1 and TRBJ1-5; no firm D call. Trimming removed 4 bases from V and 3 bases from J, with 16 bases in between. CDR1 and CDR2 (germline): MNHNS, SASEGT. The CDR3 loop spans 16 amino acids.

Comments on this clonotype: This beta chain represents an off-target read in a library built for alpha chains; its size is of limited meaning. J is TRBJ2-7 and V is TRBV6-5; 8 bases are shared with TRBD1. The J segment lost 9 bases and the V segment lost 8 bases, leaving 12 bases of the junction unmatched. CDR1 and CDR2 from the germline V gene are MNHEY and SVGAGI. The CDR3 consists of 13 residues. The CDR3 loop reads CASWGTGRSVQYF. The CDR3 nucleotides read TGTGCCAGCTGGGGGACAGGCCGATCAGTGCAGTACTTC.

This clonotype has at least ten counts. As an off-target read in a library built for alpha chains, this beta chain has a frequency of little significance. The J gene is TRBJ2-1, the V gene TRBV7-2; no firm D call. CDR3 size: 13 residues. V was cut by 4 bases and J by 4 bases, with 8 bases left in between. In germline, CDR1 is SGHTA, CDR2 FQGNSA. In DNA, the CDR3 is TGTGCCAGCAGCTCCGAGCCTTACAATGAGCAGTTCTTC. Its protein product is CASSSEPYNEQFF.

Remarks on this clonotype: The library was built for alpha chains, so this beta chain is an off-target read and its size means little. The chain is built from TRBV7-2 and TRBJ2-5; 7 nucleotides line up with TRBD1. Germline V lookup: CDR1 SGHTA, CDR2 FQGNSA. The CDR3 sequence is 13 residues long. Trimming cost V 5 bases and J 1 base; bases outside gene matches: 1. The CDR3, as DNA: TGTGCCAGCAGCGGGGACAGCCAAGAGACCCAGTACTTC. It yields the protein CASSGDSQETQYF.

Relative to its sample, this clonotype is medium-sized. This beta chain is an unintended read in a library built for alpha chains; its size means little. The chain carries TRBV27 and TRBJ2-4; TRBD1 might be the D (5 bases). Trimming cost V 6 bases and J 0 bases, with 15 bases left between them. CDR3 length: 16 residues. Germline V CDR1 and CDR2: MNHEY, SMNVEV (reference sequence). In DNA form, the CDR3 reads TGTGCCAGCAGCCTTAGGGGTGGCCGAGCCAAAAACATTCAGTACTTC. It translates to CASSLRGGRAKNIQYF.

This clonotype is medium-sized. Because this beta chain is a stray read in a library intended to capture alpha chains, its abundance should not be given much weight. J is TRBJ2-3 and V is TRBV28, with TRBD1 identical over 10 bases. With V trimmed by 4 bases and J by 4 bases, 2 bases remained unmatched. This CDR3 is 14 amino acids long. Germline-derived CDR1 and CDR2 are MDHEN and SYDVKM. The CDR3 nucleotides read TGTGCCAGCAGTTCGGGACAGGGGTCAGATACGCAGTATTTT. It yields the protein CASSSGQGSDTQYF.

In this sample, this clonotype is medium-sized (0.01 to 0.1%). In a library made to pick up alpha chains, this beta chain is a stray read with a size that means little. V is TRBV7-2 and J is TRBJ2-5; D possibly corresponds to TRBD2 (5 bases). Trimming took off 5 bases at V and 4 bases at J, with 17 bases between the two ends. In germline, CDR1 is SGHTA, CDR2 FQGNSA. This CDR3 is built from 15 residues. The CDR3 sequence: CASSDTRTAGETQYF. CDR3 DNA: TGTGCCAGCAGCGACACCCGGACGGCGGGAGAGACCCAGTACTTC.

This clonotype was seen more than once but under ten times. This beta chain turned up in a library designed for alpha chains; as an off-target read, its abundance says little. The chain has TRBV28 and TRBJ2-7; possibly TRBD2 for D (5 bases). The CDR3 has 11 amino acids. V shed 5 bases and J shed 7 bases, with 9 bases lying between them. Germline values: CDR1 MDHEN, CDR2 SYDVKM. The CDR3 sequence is CASSRRREQYF. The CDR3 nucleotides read TGTGCCAGCAGTCGCAGGAGGGAGCAGTACTTC. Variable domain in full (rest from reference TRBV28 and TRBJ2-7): DVKVTQSSRYLVKRTGEKVFLECVQDMDHENMFWYRQDPGLGLRLIYFSYDVKMKEKGDIPEGYSVSREKKERFSLILESASTNQTSMYLCASSRRREQYFGPGTRLTVT.

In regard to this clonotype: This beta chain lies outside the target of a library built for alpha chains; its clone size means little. This CDR3 is CSAPGLWETQYF. The CDR3 DNA reads TGCAGTGCTCCGGGGTTGTGGGAGACCCAGTACTTC. The V gene is TRBV20-1, the J gene TRBJ2-5; TRBD2 is a possible D gene (5 bases). The CDR3 loop spans 12 amino acids. Trimming removed 5 bases at V and 5 bases at J, with 12 bases between. Germline V lookup: CDR1 DFQATT, CDR2 SNEGSKA (reference sequence).